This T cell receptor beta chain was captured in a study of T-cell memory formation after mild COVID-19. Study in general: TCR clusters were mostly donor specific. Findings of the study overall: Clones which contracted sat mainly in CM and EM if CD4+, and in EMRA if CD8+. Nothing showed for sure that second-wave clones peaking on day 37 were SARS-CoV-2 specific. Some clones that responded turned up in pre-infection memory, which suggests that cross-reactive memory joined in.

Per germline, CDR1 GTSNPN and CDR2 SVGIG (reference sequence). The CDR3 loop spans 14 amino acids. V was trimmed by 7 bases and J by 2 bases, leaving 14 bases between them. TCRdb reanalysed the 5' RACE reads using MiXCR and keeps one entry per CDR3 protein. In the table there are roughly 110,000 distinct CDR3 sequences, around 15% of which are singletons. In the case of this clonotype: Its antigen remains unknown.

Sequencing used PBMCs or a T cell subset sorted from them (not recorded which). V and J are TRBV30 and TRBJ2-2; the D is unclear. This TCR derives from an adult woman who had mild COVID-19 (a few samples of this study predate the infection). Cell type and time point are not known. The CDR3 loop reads CALESRVNTGELFF. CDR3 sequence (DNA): TGTGCCTTAGAGAGCCGGGTAAACACCGGGGAGCTGTTTTTT.